This T cell receptor (beta chain) is from a study of T cell repertoires in cytomegalovirus infection. Looking at the study overall: It was recently identified HLA-C-restricted and well-studied HLA-B-restricted CMV epitopes that the study used. Indicated by public TCR beta signatures were CMV infection and matching HLA type. Study results and limitations: Cumulative frequency (of public TCR beta family members) identified carriers of CMV plus the relevant HLA. What dominated the ex vivo response were HLA-C-restricted CMV-specific TCR beta clonotypes.

Germline lookup yields CDR1 SGHTA and CDR2 FQGNSA. The CDR3 runs to 15 residues. With V trimmed by 5 bases and J by 3 bases, 5 bases remained unmatched. This clonotype was seen a few times. Its target is unknown. Using its own MiXCR run on the reads, TCRdb lists one record per CDR3 protein. Of a few hundred thousand distinct CDR3 sequences in the sample, almost 30% were seen once. The chain is built from TRBV7-2 and TRBJ2-7; TRBD1 matches at 12 bases. The input for sequencing was cultured PBMCs, taken from culture after CMV antigen stimulation. The TCR was taken from a human donor in good health (CMV status not recorded). Some clones in this sample may be carry-over from other donors' samples. The chain's CDR3 is CASSQGQGALYEQYF. The CDR3 bases are TGTGCCAGCAGCCAGGGACAGGGGGCGCTCTACGAGCAGTACTTC.